The rows below give T cell receptor beta chains drawn from one sample of a study of graft-versus-host responses after intestinal transplantation. Generated by immunoSEQ multiplex PCR, the TCRdb table keeps only in-frame clones and is missing some. The table shows 13,000 or so clones, with 65% to 85% occurring only once. The sequencing here drew on PBMCs, taken approximately 310 days after intestinal transplant. Receptor source: a human patient who received an intestinal transplant, so some T cells may come from the graft donor. Both conserved end residues are part of each CDR3. A D gene is named only where the DNA matches it firmly. The listing skips clone size in some rows; elsewhere it reads once, few, many or a size class.

clone size,D gene,V gene,J gene,CDR3 length,CDR3 DNA,CDR3 protein
-,-,TRBV28,TRBJ1-1,14,TGTGCCAGCACCCCCACGGGGGGTGGCACTGAAGCTTTCTTT,CASTPTGGGTEAFF
-,-,TRBV12-1,TRBJ2-1,14,TGTGCCAGCAGCTTGACTAGCTCCTACAATGAGCAGTTCTTC,CASSLTSSYNEQFF
-,-,TRBV10-3,TRBJ1-6,16,TGTGCCATCAGTGAGCCTCCCAGCTCCTATAATTCACCCCTCCACTTT,CAISEPPSSYNSPLHF
-,TRBD1,TRBV7-2,TRBJ2-5,16,TGTGCCAGCAGCTTAGAGGGCGGACAGGGTCAAGAGACCCAGTACTTC,CASSLEGGQGQETQYF
-,-,TRBV7-6,TRBJ2-2,17,TGTGCCAGCAGCTTATGGGGCACACCACAGAACACCGGGGAGCTGTTTTTT,CASSLWGTPQNTGELFF
-,-,TRBV11-2,TRBJ1-1,13,TGTGCCAGCAGCCCACGACTGAACACTGAAGCTTTCTTT,CASSPRLNTEAFF
-,-,TRBV18,TRBJ2-1,15,TGTGCCAGCTCACCACCGTCCCTAGTCTACAATGAGCAGTTCTTC,CASSPPSLVYNEQFF
-,-,TRBV5-4,TRBJ2-7,14,TGTGCCAGCAGCTTGGACGGACATTCTTACGAGCAGTACTTC,CASSLDGHSYEQYF
-,-,TRBV7-2,TRBJ1-1,17,TGTGCCAGCAGCAGCCGGCCTCAACTAGCCATGAACACTGAAGCTTTCTTT,CASSSRPQLAMNTEAFF
-,-,TRBV5-1,TRBJ2-6,18,TGCGCCAGCAGCTTGGGGGAGGTACTAACCTCTGGGGCCAACGTCCTGACTTTC,CASSLGEVLTSGANVLTF
once,-,TRBV9,TRBJ2-2,14,TGTGCCAGCAGCGTAGATGGGGAATCCGGGGAGCTGTTTTTT,CASSVDGESGELFF
-,-,TRBV9,TRBJ1-3,16,TGTGCCAGCAGCGATTCTGGACATCTCTCTGGAAACACCATATATTTT,CASSDSGHLSGNTIYF
-,-,TRBV4-2,TRBJ2-3,14,TGTGCCAGCAGAATCGGGGGACTGACGGATACGCAGTATTTT,CASRIGGLTDTQYF
few,TRBD2,TRBV30,TRBJ2-1,15,TGTGCCTGGAGTGCTGGGACTAGCTCGGTCAATGAGCAGTTCTTC,CAWSAGTSSVNEQFF
-,-,TRBV27,TRBJ1-5,17,TGTGCCAGCAGTTTTATACCCAGTCCCGAGGGCAATCAGCCCCAGCATTTT,CASSFIPSPEGNQPQHF
-,-,TRBV19,TRBJ2-3,13,TGTGCGAGTAGCGCGGCAAGCACAGATACGCAGTATTTT,CASSAASTDTQYF
few,-,TRBV19,TRBJ1-2,13,TGTGCCAGTAGTATTAGGGGAAACTATGGCTACACCTTC,CASSIRGNYGYTF
-,-,TRBV18,TRBJ2-1,16,TGTGCCAGCTCACCCCTGACAAGGGATACCTACAATGAGCAGTTCTTC,CASSPLTRDTYNEQFF
-,-,TRBV7-2,TRBJ1-2,13,TGTGCCAGCAGCCCCAGGTCTAACTATGGCTACACCTTC,CASSPRSNYGYTF
-,-,TRBV6-1,TRBJ1-1,13,TGTGCCAGCAGTGGCGGCCGGCACACTGAAGCTTTCTTT,CASSGGRHTEAFF
-,TRBD2,TRBV7-9,TRBJ2-1,17,TGTGCCAGCAGCTTAGGAGCTAGCGGGAGGAGGTTGGATGAGCAGTTCTTC,CASSLGASGRRLDEQFF
-,TRBD2,TRBV5-6,TRBJ2-1,16,TGTGCCAGCAGCAGGACTAGCGGGAGCACCGTGGATGAGCAGTTCTTC,CASSRTSGSTVDEQFF
-,-,TRBV30,TRBJ1-1,10,TGTGCCTGGGCAGAGGCTGAAGCTTTCTTT,CAWAEAEAFF
-,-,TRBV7-9,TRBJ2-7,14,TGTGCCAGCAGCCCCTGGACGGCTGCCTACGAGCAGTACTTC,CASSPWTAAYEQYF
-,-,TRBV18,TRBJ2-5,13,TGTGCCAGCTCCCCCCCGATGGGGGAGACCCAGTACTTC,CASSPPMGETQYF
-,TRBD1,TRBV7-9,TRBJ1-1,12,TGTGCCAGCAGCATTGGACAGGTTGAAGCTTTCTTT,CASSIGQVEAFF
-,-,TRBV28,TRBJ1-5,14,TGTGCCAGCAGACGACAAGGAGGCAATCAGCCCCAGCATTTT,CASRRQGGNQPQHF
few,-,TRBV27,TRBJ1-5,14,TGTGCCAGCAGTTTGCATCAGGGGAACCAGCCCCAGCATTTT,CASSLHQGNQPQHF
-,TRBD1,TRBV28,TRBJ1-5,18,TGTGCCAGCAGTTTAGGGCACAGGGGCAGGGGGCCCTATCAGCCCCAGCATTTT,CASSLGHRGRGPYQPQHF
-,-,TRBV21-1,TRBJ2-1,19,TGTGCCAGCAGCAAAGCGGTACAACCGGACAGGGGGACACACAATGAGCAGTTCTTC,CASSKAVQPDRGTHNEQFF